This TCR beta chain was profiled in a study of regulatory T cells in long-lasting Graves disease. According to the study, TCR beta libraries were built with iRepertoire HTBI primers and CDR3-region Arm-PCR. TCRdb re-called the multiplex PCR reads with MiXCR, one entry per CDR3 protein. This table has hundreds of thousands of distinct CDR3 sequences, around 21% appearing once. The table lists this clonotype with a few counts. Antigen specificity is unknown. The sample's time point: persistent/refractory GD, antithyroid drugs over 5 years with positive TRAb. PBMCs were the source of the RNA used for TCR sequencing. An endocrinology department located in Xi'an, China, was where the patients came from. Around 9.9 milliliters of peripheral blood went into EDTA tubes. Study-wide findings and caveats: Peripheral blood, not thyroid tissue, was the sole material studied. Gene preferences differed: TRBV28, TRBJ1-2, TRBJ2-5 in persistent cases.

Germline assignment: CDR1 SGHRS and CDR2 YFSETQ. Trimming cost V 4 bases and J 4 bases; bases outside gene matches: 7. CDR3 length equals 14 residues. The chain has TRBV5-1 and TRBJ1-2; 7 bases line up with TRBD1. Sequenced material: peripheral blood mononuclear cells (PBMCs), taken when the disease was refractory, from a patient treated with antithyroid drugs. The source is a female donor with Graves disease. The CDR3 sequence: CASSTTGEGYGYTF. The CDR3 coding sequence is TGCGCCAGCAGCACTACAGGGGAAGGCTATGGCTACACCTTC.